This TCR beta chain was found in a study of Ad26.COV2.S vaccination and SARS-CoV-2 variants. Study-wide results and caveats: Total T cell responses may have been underestimated by the TCR breadth and depth analyses. Spike-specific TCR breadth was greater in vaccine than placebo recipients.

Specified treatment: roughly 20 received Ad26.COV2.S at low or high dose, single or two shots; about 5 received placebo; per-sample allocation not given. Each sample was drawn 63 days after the first injection (of vaccine or placebo). The CDR3 has 15 amino acids. The germline V and J ends were trimmed by 6 bases and 0 bases, with 12 bases remaining between them. Germline V gives CDR1 SGDLS, CDR2 YYNGEE. Turning to this clone: Its target is unknown.

Measured with immunoSEQ multiplex PCR; TCRdb has only the in-frame clones, and not every one. The sample comprises around 240,000 clones, roughly 88% of which are singletons, and approximately 11% rests with the top ten. This rearrangement joins TRBV9 to TRBJ2-2; D possibly corresponds to TRBD1 (7 bases). The specimen was peripheral blood, collected in a trial of Ad26.COV2.S vaccine versus placebo. This clonotype was obtained from a person between 18 and 65 years old who received the Ad26.COV2.S COVID-19 vaccine or a placebo. Here the CDR3 reads CASTRDSPNTGELFF. The CDR3 DNA is TGTGCCAGCACGCGGGACAGCCCGAACACCGGGGAGCTGTTTTTT.